Below, 30 T cell receptor beta chains from the same sample are listed, as sequenced in a study of T cell therapy after organ transplantation. Time point defined: 20-29 weeks after completion of therapy. Method: immunoSEQ multiplex PCR; TCRdb's copy keeps in-frame clones and lacks some. The sample has about 3,600 clones; around 63% are singletons. Their antigens remain unidentified. The specimen was CD8+ T cells from blood, collected after autologous CMV-specific T cell therapy. All receptors derive from a human patient who had received a solid organ transplant and had CMV disease. A share of the T cells may be of graft donor origin.

Note on this clone: Its ends do not fully match the called genes, so a read error is possible. The chain recombines TRBV6-5 with TRBJ1-2; D not resolved. Germline V gives CDR1 MNHEY, CDR2 SVGAGI. This CDR3 region has 12 residues. In nucleotides, the CDR3 is TGCGCCAGCAGTGAGTACCCATATGGCTACACCTTC. Translating gives CASSEYPYGYTF.

Points on this clone: Different DNA sequences within this sample yield the same CDR3. CDR3 region: CASSLDWETQYF. The DNA for the CDR3 is TGCGCCAGCAGCTTGGATTGGGAGACCCAGTACTTC. V and J are TRBV5-1 and TRBJ2-5, with D unclear. CDR1 and CDR2 (germline): SGHRS, YFSETQ. Deletions cut 0 bases from V and 5 bases from J, with 5 bases between. This CDR3 comprises 12 residues.

This clone is a singleton in its sample. V usage is TRBV27 and J usage is TRBJ2-5, with 7 bases matching TRBD1. The CDR3 is 17 amino acids. Losses at the gene ends were 2 bases for V and 4 bases for J; bases not matched to a gene: 13. The germline CDR1 and CDR2 sequences are MNHEY and SMNVEV (reference sequence). In nucleotides, the CDR3 is TGTGCCAGCAGTTTAACAGGGGTGGAACTCAGCGGAGAGACCCAGTACTTC. Its protein product is CASSLTGVELSGETQYF.

By sample fraction, this clone is medium-sized. V and J are TRBV10-1 and TRBJ2-1; no clear D. Trimming removed 8 bases from V and 2 bases from J, with 10 bases in between. The CDR3 runs to 13 residues. Germline V gene lookup returns CDR1 WNHNN and CDR2 SYGVQD (reference sequence). CDR3 sequence reads: CASGGLPYNEQFF. The CDR3 nucleotides read TGCGCCAGCGGCGGCCTACCCTACAATGAGCAGTTCTTC.

CDR3: CASPSRDSSYNEQFF. CDR3 DNA: TGTGCCAGCCCCTCGCGGGACTCATCATACAATGAGCAGTTCTTC. J is TRBJ2-1 and V is TRBV7-9, with a possible D match to TRBD2 (6 bases). V gave up 8 bases and J gave up 4 bases, with 18 bases separating them. The CDR3 is made up of 15 amino acids. CDR1 and CDR2 from the germline V gene are SEHNR and FQNEAQ (reference sequence).

The chain employs TRBV4-1 and TRBJ2-1; D is possibly TRBD2 (5 bases). The CDR3 is 16 amino acids. The V and J ends lost 0 bases and 4 bases respectively, with 13 bases between them. Germline V lookup: CDR1 MGHRA, CDR2 YSYEKL. The CDR3 sequence: CASSQDPSFTYNEQFF. In DNA form, the CDR3 reads TGCGCCAGCAGCCAAGATCCTAGCTTTACGTACAATGAGCAGTTCTTC.

This chain links TRBV27 with TRBJ2-3, with a possible D match to TRBD2 (6 bases). CDR1 and CDR2 from the germline V gene are MNHEY and SMNVEV (reference sequence). The CDR3 contains 11 residues. Trimming cost V 6 bases and J 7 bases, with 8 bases left between them. CDR3 region: CASRGLHTQYF. In nucleotides, the CDR3 is TGTGCCAGCAGGGGACTGCATACGCAGTATTTT.

The V and J genes are TRBV2 and TRBJ2-1; 11 bases are shared with TRBD2. The CDR3 is 19 residues long. The germline CDR1 and CDR2 sequences are SNHLY and FYNNEI. Trimming cost V 4 bases and J 2 bases; bases outside gene matches: 13. The CDR3 nucleotides are TGTGCCAGCAGTGGGGGGTACCCTCGACTAGCGGGACCCTACAATGAGCAGTTCTTC. Its translation: CASSGGYPRLAGPYNEQFF.

The CDR3 sequence is CASSFDRGSHEQYF. DNA of the CDR3: TGTGCCAGCAGTTTCGACAGGGGGTCCCACGAGCAGTACTTC. The rearrangement uses TRBV27 and TRBJ2-7, with 9 bases matching TRBD1. CDR3 size: 14 residues. CDR1 and CDR2 (germline): MNHEY, SMNVEV (reference sequence). Trimming removed 3 bases from V and 5 bases from J; junction bases left unmatched: 5.

The rearrangement uses TRBV27 and TRBJ2-1; tentative D call: TRBD2 (5 bases). Germline values: CDR1 MNHEY, CDR2 SMNVEV (reference sequence). The CDR3 extends over 14 amino acids. The V gene lost 5 bases and the J gene lost 6 bases, with 14 bases spanning the gap. This chain's CDR3 is CASSGLPSPNEQFF. CDR3 nucleotides: TGTGCCAGCAGTGGACTCCCGAGCCCCAATGAGCAGTTCTTC.

V and J are TRBV7-9 and TRBJ2-5; TRBD1 aligns across 10 bases. The J segment lost 4 bases and the V segment lost 5 bases, leaving 4 bases of the junction unmatched. Germline assignment: CDR1 SEHNR and CDR2 FQNEAQ (reference sequence). The CDR3 loop spans 14 amino acids. Written as DNA, the CDR3 is TGTGCCAGCAGCGTGACAGGGGGCCCAGAGACCCAGTACTTC. Residues: CASSVTGGPETQYF.

This clone was observed a handful of times. This sequence joins TRBV27 and TRBJ2-1; TRBD1 agrees at 12 bases. Germline values: CDR1 MNHEY, CDR2 SMNVEV (reference sequence). The CDR3 loop spans 15 amino acids. The J segment lost 9 bases and the V segment lost 6 bases, leaving 9 bases of the junction unmatched. The CDR3 DNA reads as TGTGCCAGCAGCCCAGGGACAGGGGGCGAGTTTGAGCAGTTCTTC. Amino acids: CASSPGTGGEFEQFF.

The rearrangement joins TRBV6-1 to TRBJ2-7, with 8 bases identical to TRBD2. Trimming removed 0 bases from V and 6 bases from J; junction bases left unmatched: 4. This CDR3 has 14 residues. CDR1 is MNHNS, CDR2 SASEGT, per germline. CDR3 region: CASSEAGGVGEQYF. The CDR3 bases are TGTGCCAGCAGTGAAGCCGGGGGGGTAGGCGAGCAGTACTTC.

This sequence joins TRBV4-2 and TRBJ2-1; 8 bases line up with TRBD2. The CDR3 runs to 15 residues. V shed 1 base, J shed 6 bases, and the junction held 5 bases outside the gene matches. Looked up from germline, CDR1 is LGHNA and CDR2 is YNFKEQ. This CDR3 is CASSQGAGESNEQFF. The CDR3 bases are TGTGCCAGCAGCCAAGGAGCGGGAGAAAGCAATGAGCAGTTCTTC.

This clone was recorded only once. CDR3 sequence: CASSEVTDPGPQHF. CDR3 DNA: TGTGCCAGCAGTGAAGTTACCGACCCAGGGCCCCAGCATTTT. J is TRBJ1-5 and V is TRBV6-1, with D unclear. CDR1 is MNHNS, CDR2 SASEGT, per germline. This CDR3 is 14 amino acids long. Trimming removed 1 base at V and 9 bases at J, with 13 bases between.

The V call is TRBV7-8, the J call TRBJ2-5, with 10 bases that match TRBD1. From germline, CDR1 is SGHVS and CDR2 FQNEAQ. The J segment lost 5 bases and the V segment lost 0 bases, leaving 9 bases of the junction unmatched. The CDR3 runs 17 residues. The CDR3 here is CASSLAHWTGGGETQYF. The CDR3 DNA follows: TGTGCCAGCAGCTTAGCGCACTGGACAGGGGGTGGTGAGACCCAGTACTTC.

The J gene is TRBJ2-1, the V gene TRBV7-9; D not resolved. The V end lost 1 base, the J end lost 2 bases, and 6 bases lay between the germline ends. The CDR3 totals 14 residues. CDR1 SEHNR and CDR2 FQNEAQ come from the germline V gene (reference sequence). Here the CDR3 reads CASSLGATYNEQFF. DNA for the CDR3: TGTGCCAGCAGCTTAGGGGCAACCTACAATGAGCAGTTCTTC.

By its share, this clone is medium-sized. The chain couples TRBV5-4 to TRBJ1-1; no definite D call. Germline V gene sequence: CDR1 SGHNT, CDR2 YYREEE (reference sequence). The length of the CDR3 is 14 residues. V lost 4 bases and J 0 bases, leaving 10 bases between the germline ends. CDR3 nucleotides: TGTGCCAGCAGCCGCCGCAATATGAACACTGAAGCTTTCTTT. It translates to CASSRRNMNTEAFF.

This chain uses TRBV29-1 with TRBJ1-1, with unresolved D. Per the germline V gene, CDR1 is SQVTM and CDR2 is ANQGSEA. The CDR3 length is 14 residues. V lost 6 bases and J 3 bases, leaving 17 bases between the germline ends. The CDR3 coding sequence is TGCAGCGTGCCCGCGGGTTTAATCGACACTGAAGCTTTCTTT. This codes for CSVPAGLIDTEAFF. The whole variable domain, remainder taken from reference TRBV29-1 and TRBJ1-1, is SAVISQKPSRDICQRGTSLTIQCQVDSQVTMMFWYRQQPGQSLTLIATANQGSEATYESGFVIDKFPISRPNLTFSTLTVSNMSPEDSSIYLCSVPAGLIDTEAFFGQGTRLTVV.

V gene TRBV11-2 combines with J gene TRBJ2-3; 7 bases are a match to TRBD2. Losses at the gene ends were 4 bases for V and 0 bases for J; bases not matched to a gene: 4. The CDR3 spans 15 residues. Germline V gives CDR1 SGHAT, CDR2 FQNNGV. The CDR3 reads CASSSSGSSTDTQYF. Written as DNA, the CDR3 is TGTGCCAGCAGCTCTAGCGGTTCTAGCACAGATACGCAGTATTTT. The variable domain in full, with the rest retrieved from reference TRBV11-2 and TRBJ2-3, is EAGVAQSPRYKIIEKRQSVAFWCNPISGHATLYWYQQILGQGPKLLIQFQNNGVVDDSQLPKDRFSAERLKGVDSTLKIQPAKLEDSAVYLCASSSSGSSTDTQYFGPGTRLTVL.

The rearrangement uses TRBV5-7 and TRBJ2-5; D is unresolved. TRBV5-7 is an ORF for which the function is uncertain. CDR3 length equals 16 residues. The V end lost 3 bases, the J end lost 2 bases, and 17 bases lay between the germline ends. The CDR3 is CASSSKDPTLQETQYF. CDR3 sequence (DNA): TGTGCCAGCAGCTCGAAGGACCCAACCCTACAAGAGACCCAGTACTTC.

This clone was observed a few times. The V and J genes are TRBV7-3 and TRBJ2-2; D not resolved. Trimming took off 4 bases at V and 4 bases at J, with 7 bases between the two ends. CDR1 and CDR2 from the germline V gene are SGHTA and FQGTGA. This CDR3 has 13 amino acids. The CDR3 sequence: CASSYTTTGELFF. The DNA of the CDR3 is TGTGCCAGCAGCTACACAACCACCGGGGAGCTGTTTTTT.

J is TRBJ2-3 and V is TRBV27; a possible D gene is TRBD2 (6 bases). The CDR3 is made up of 14 amino acids. Trimming removed 4 bases from V and 4 bases from J, with 12 bases in between. Per germline, CDR1 MNHEY and CDR2 SMNVEV (reference sequence). CDR3 loop: CASSSPRGSDTQYF. CDR3 DNA sequence: TGTGCCAGCAGTTCCCCCCGGGGGTCAGATACGCAGTATTTT.

The V call is TRBV2, the J call TRBJ1-2; D gene ambiguous. Germline CDR1 and CDR2: SNHLY and FYNNEI. The CDR3 is 10 residues long. Trimming stripped 6 bases from V and 8 bases from J, with 7 bases between. The CDR3 DNA reads as TGTGCCAGCAGGGCTATGGGCTACACCTTC. Amino acid sequence: CASRAMGYTF.

This clone has just a few counts. The V gene is TRBV11-3, the J gene TRBJ2-2, with D possibly being TRBD1 or TRBD2 (6 bases each). Germline loops: CDR1 SGHNT, CDR2 YENEEA. Trimming shortened V by 5 bases and J by 1 base, and 14 bases separated the two germline ends. The CDR3 has 16 residues. CDR3 sequence: CASSPSGARNTGELFF. The CDR3 nucleotides read TGTGCCAGCAGCCCCTCGGGGGCGCGGAACACCGGGGAGCTGTTTTTT.

V gene TRBV6-1 combines with J gene TRBJ2-2, with 7 bases aligning to TRBD2. This CDR3 has 15 residues. The V gene's germline CDR1 is MNHNS and CDR2 SASEGT. J lost 8 bases, V lost 3 bases, and 9 bases had no gene match. In DNA form, the CDR3 reads TGTGCCAGCAGTGAGGGGTGGCGGGGGACGGGGGAGCTGTTTTTT. This sequence encodes CASSEGWRGTGELFF.

The chain recombines TRBV7-3 with TRBJ2-1; 7 bases line up with TRBD2. This CDR3 contains 15 residues. Germline CDR1 SGHTA, CDR2 FQGTGA. V dropped 5 bases and J dropped 3; count of bases not matched to a gene: 7. This CDR3 reads CASSAGAGVYNEQFF. The CDR3 nucleotides read TGTGCCAGCAGCGCTGGGGCGGGAGTCTACAATGAGCAGTTCTTC.

This clone was observed a few times. V and J are TRBV15 and TRBJ1-5; the D is unclear. The CDR3 totals 14 residues. From germline, CDR1 is LNHNV and CDR2 YYDKDF (reference sequence). Trimming pared 6 bases from V and 0 bases from J, leaving 9 bases between. Here the CDR3 reads CATRGQYSNQPQHF. The CDR3, as DNA: TGTGCCACCAGAGGGCAGTATAGCAATCAGCCCCAGCATTTT.

The gene calls are TRBV19 and TRBJ2-1; 12 bases fit TRBD2. CDR1 and CDR2 (germline): LNHDA, SQIVND (reference sequence). V trimming: 5 bases; J trimming: 7 bases; junction bases outside the gene matches: 6. The CDR3 sequence is 15 residues long. CDR3 sequence reads: CASSVGLAGLNEQFF. For the CDR3, the DNA is TGTGCCAGTAGTGTCGGACTAGCGGGATTGAATGAGCAGTTCTTC.

This clone is deemed medium-sized (0.01 to 0.1%). The chain links TRBV7-9 to TRBJ2-5; 7 nucleotides match TRBD2. This CDR3 region has 15 residues. Losses at the gene ends were 5 bases for V and 2 bases for J; bases not matched to a gene: 8. Germline V gives CDR1 SEHNR, CDR2 FQNEAQ (reference sequence). CDR3 coding DNA: TGTGCCAGCAGCAGCACCGGGACTATACAAGAGACCCAGTACTTC. Translation gives CASSSTGTIQETQYF.